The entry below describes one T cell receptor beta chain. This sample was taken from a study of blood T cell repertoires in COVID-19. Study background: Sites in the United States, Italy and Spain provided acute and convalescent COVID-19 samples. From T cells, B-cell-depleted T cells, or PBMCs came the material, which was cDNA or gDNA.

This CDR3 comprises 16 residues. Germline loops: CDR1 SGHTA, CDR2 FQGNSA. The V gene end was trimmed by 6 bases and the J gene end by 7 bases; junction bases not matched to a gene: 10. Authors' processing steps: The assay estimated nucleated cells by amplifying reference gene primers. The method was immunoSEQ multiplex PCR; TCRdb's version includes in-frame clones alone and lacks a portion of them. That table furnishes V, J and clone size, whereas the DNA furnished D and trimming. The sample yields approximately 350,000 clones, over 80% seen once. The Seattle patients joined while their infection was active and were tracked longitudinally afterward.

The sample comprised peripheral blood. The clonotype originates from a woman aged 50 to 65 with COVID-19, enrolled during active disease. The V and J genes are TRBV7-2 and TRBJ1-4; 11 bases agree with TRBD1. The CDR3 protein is CASRSGTGGSSEKLFF. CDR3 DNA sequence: TGTGCCAGCAGATCCGGGACAGGGGGGAGCAGTGAAAAACTGTTTTTT.